This TCR beta chain was found in a study of T cells and Merkel cell carcinoma outcomes. Findings and limits, study-wide: In Merkel cell carcinoma, repertoire and T-cell density reportedly predicted outcomes.

This table comes from immunoSEQ multiplex PCR, and its TCRdb copy is limited to in-frame clones, with some not included. The sample consists of fewer than 25,000 clones, approximately 80% of them appearing once. This CDR3 has 14 amino acids. The germline V gene encodes CDR1 SGDLS and CDR2 YYNGEE. V shed 4 bases and J shed 2 bases, with 13 bases lying between them. On this clone: The antigen is unknown.

The rearrangement links TRBV9 to TRBJ2-7; no definite D call. Sequencing was done on a sample of tumor tissue from Merkel cell carcinoma. The receptor was isolated from a human donor with Merkel cell carcinoma. CDR3 sequence reads: CASSSGSNPYEQYF. CDR3 in DNA: TGTGCCAGCAGCTCCGGCTCAAACCCCTACGAGCAGTACTTC.